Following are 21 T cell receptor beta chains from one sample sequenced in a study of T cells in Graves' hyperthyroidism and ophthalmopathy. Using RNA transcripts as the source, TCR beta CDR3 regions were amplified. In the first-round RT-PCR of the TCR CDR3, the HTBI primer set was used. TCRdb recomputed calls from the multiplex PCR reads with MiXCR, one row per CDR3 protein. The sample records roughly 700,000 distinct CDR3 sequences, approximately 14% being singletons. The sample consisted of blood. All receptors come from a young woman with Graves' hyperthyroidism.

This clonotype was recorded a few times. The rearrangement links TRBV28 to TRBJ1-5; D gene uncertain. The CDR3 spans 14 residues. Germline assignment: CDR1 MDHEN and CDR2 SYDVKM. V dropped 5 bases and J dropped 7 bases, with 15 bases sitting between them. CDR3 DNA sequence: TGTGCCAGCAGTCGAACCTACTCGGAACAGCCCCAGCATTTT. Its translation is CASSRTYSEQPQHF.

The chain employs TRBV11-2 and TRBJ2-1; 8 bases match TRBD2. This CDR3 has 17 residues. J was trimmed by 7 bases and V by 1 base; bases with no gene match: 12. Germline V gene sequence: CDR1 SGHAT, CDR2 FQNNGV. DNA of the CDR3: TGTGCCAGCAGCTTAGTCTTGGGACTAGGGGCCGGGAATGAGCAGTTCTTC. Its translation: CASSLVLGLGAGNEQFF. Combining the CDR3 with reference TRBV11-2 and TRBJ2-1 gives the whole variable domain EAGVAQSPRYKIIEKRQSVAFWCNPISGHATLYWYQQILGQGPKLLIQFQNNGVVDDSQLPKDRFSAERLKGVDSTLKIQPAKLEDSAVYLCASSLVLGLGAGNEQFFGPGTRLTVL.

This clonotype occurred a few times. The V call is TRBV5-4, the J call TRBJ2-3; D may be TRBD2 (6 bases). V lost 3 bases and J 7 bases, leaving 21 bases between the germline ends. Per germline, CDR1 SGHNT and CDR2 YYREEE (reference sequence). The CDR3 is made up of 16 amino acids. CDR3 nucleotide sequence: TGTGCCAGCAGCTCCGCTCTGTCCCTCGCGGGACATACGCAGTATTTT. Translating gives CASSSALSLAGHTQYF.

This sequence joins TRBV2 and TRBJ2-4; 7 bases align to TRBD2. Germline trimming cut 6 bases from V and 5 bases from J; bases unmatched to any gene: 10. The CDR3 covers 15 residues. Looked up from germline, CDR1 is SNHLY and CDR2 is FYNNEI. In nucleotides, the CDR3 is TGTGCCAGCAGATGGGGAGGGGAGGCCCAAAACATTCAGTACTTC. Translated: CASRWGGEAQNIQYF. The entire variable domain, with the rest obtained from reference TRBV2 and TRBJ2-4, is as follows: EPEVTQTPSHQVTQMGQEVILRCVPISNHLYFYWYRQILGQKVEFLVSFYNNEISEKSEIFDDQFSVERPDGSNFTLKIRSTKLEDSAMYFCASRWGGEAQNIQYFGAGTRLSVL.

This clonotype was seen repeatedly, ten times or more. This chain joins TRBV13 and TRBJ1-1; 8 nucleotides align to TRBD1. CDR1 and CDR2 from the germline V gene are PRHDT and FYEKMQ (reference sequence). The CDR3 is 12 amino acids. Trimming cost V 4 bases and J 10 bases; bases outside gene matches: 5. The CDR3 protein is CASSSDRGGAFF. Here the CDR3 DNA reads TGTGCCAGCAGCTCTGACAGGGGAGGAGCTTTCTTT.

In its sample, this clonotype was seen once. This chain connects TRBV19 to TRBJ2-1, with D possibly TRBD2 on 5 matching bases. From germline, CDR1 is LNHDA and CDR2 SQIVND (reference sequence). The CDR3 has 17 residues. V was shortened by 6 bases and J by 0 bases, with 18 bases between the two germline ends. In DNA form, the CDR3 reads TGTGCCAGTAGATCCTCGAGGACTTCGAGCTCCTACAATGAGCAGTTCTTC. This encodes CASRSSRTSSSYNEQFF.

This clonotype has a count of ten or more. The CDR3 DNA reads as TGTGCCAGCACGCCTGGGGGGAAAACCTACGAGCAGTACTTC. It is translated as CASTPGGKTYEQYF. The chain couples TRBV28 to TRBJ2-7; perhaps TRBD2 as D (6 bases). CDR3 length equals 14 residues. In germline, CDR1 is MDHEN, CDR2 SYDVKM. Trimming pared 7 bases from V and 2 bases from J, leaving 15 bases between.

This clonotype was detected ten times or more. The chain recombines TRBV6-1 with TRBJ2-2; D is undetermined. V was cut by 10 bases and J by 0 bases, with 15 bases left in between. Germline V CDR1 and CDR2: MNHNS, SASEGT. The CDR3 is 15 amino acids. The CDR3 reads CATEMVTANTGELFF. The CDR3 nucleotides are TGTGCCACCGAGATGGTAACCGCGAACACCGGGGAGCTGTTTTTT.

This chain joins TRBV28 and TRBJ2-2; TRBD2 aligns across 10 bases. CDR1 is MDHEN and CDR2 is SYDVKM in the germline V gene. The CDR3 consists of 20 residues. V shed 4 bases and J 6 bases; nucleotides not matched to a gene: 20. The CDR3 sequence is CASSYPSASGRGGAAGELFF. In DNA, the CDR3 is TGTGCCAGCAGTTACCCCTCAGCTAGCGGGAGAGGGGGAGCGGCCGGGGAGCTGTTTTTT.

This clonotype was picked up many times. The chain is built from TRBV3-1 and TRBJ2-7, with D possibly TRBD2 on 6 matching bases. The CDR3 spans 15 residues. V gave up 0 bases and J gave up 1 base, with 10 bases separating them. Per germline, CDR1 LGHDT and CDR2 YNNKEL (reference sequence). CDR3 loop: CASSQDPLASYEQYF. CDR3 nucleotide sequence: TGTGCCAGCAGCCAAGATCCGCTAGCGTCCTACGAGCAGTACTTC.

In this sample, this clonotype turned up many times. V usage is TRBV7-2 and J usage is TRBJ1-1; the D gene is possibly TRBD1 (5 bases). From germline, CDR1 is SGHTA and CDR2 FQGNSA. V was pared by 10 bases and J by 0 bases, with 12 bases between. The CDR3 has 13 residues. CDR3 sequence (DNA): TGTGCCACCTCGGGGGGGATGAACACTGAAGCTTTCTTT. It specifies CATSGGMNTEAFF. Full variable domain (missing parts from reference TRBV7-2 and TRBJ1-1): GAGVSQSPSNKVTEKGKDVELRCDPISGHTALYWYRQSLGQGLEFLIYFQGNSAPDKSGLPSDRFSAERTGGSVSTLTIQRTQQEDSAVYLCATSGGMNTEAFFGQGTRLTVV.

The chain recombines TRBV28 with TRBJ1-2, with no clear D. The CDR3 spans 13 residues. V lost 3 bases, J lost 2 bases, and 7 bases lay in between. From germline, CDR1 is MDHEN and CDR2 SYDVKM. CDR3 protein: CASSFMGNYGYTF. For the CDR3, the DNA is TGTGCCAGCAGTTTTATGGGAAACTATGGCTACACCTTC.

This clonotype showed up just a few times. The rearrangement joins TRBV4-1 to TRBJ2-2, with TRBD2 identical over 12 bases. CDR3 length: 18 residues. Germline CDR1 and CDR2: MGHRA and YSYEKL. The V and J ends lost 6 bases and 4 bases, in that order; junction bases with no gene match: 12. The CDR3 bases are TGCGCCAGCAGTGACGGACTAGCGGGAATTGCGGGCACCGGGGAGCTGTTTTTT. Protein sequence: CASSDGLAGIAGTGELFF.

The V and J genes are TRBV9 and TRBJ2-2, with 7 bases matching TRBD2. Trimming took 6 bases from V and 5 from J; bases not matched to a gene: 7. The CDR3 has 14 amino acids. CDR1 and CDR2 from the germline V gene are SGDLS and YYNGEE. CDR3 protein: CASNGGGATGELFF. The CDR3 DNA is TGTGCCAGCAATGGCGGGGGAGCGACCGGGGAGCTGTTTTTT.

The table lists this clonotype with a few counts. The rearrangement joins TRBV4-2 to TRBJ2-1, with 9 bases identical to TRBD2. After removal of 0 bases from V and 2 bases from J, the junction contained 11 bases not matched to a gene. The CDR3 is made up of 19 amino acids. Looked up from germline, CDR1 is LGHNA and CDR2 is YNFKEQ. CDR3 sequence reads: CASSQDHQVRLAAYNEQFF. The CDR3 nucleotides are TGTGCCAGCAGCCAAGATCATCAGGTGAGACTAGCGGCCTACAATGAGCAGTTCTTC.

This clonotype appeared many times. The CDR3 sequence: CASSYAGFYEQYF. CDR3 DNA: TGTGCCAGCAGTTACGCAGGGTTCTACGAGCAGTACTTC. V is TRBV6-6 and J is TRBJ2-7; D might be TRBD1 (5 bases). The germline V gene encodes CDR1 MNHNY and CDR2 SVGAGI (reference sequence). With 2 bases removed from V and 3 bases from J, the gap between germline ends came to 8 bases. The CDR3 spans 13 residues.

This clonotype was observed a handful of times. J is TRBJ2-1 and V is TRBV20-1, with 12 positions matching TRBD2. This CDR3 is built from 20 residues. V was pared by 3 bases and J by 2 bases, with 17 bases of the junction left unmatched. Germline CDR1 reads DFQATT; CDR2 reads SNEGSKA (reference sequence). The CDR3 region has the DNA TGCAGTGCTAGTCGGCTAGCGGGAGGGCCGCGGACGGAAACCTACAATGAGCAGTTCTTC. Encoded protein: CSASRLAGGPRTETYNEQFF.

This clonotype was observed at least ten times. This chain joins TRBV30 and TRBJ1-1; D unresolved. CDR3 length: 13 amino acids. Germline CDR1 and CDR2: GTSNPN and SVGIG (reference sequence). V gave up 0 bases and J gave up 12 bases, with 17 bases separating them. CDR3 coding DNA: TGTGCCTGGAGTGTAAGTTGGCCACATGGGACTTTCTTT. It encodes CAWSVSWPHGTFF.

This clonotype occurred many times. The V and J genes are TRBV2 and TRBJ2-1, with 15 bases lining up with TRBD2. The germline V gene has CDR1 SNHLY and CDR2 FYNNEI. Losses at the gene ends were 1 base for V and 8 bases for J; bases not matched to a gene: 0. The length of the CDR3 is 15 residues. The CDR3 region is CASSEGTSGRDEQFF. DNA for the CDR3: TGTGCCAGCAGTGAAGGGACTAGCGGGAGGGATGAGCAGTTCTTC.

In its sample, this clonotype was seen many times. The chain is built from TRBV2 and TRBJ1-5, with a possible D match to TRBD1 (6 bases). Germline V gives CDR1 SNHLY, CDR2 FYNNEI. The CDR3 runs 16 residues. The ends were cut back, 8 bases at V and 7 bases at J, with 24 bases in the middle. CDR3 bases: TGTGCCAGCCTCCGTTCCCCAGGGGAGGGAGGACAGCCCCAGCATTTT. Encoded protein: CASLRSPGEGGQPQHF.

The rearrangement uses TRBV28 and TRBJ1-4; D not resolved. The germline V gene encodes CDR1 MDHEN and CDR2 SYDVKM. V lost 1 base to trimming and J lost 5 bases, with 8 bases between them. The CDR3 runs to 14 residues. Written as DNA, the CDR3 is TGTGCCAGCAGTTTATCTCTTCTGAATGAAAAACTGTTTTTT. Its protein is CASSLSLLNEKLFF.